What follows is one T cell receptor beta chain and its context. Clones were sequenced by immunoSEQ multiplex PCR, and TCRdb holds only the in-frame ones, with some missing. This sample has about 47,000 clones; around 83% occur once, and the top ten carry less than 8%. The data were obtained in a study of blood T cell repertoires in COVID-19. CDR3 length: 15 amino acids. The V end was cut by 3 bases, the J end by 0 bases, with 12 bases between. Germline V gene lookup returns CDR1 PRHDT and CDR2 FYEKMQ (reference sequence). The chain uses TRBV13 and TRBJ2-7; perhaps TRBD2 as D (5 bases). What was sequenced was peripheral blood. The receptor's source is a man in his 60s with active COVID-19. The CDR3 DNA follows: TGTGCCAGCAGCTTCGGAGGACGGAGCTCCTACGAGCAGTACTTC. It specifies CASSFGGRSSYEQYF.